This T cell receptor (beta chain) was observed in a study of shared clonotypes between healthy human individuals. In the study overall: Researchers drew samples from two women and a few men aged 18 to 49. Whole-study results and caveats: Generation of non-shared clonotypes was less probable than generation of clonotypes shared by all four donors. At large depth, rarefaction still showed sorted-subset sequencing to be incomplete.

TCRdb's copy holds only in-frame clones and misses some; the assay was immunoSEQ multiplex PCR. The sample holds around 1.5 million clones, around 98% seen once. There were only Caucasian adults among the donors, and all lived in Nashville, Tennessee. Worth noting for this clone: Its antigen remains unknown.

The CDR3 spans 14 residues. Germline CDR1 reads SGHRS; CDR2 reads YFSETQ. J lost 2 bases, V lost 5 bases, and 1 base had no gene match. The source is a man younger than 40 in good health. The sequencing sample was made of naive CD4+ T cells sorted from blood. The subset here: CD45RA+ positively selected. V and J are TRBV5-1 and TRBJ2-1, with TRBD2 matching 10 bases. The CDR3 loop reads CASRLAGTYNEQFF. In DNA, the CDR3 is TGCGCCAGCAGACTAGCGGGAACCTACAATGAGCAGTTCTTC.